The rows below give T cell receptor beta chains drawn from one sample of a study of human T cells and chemical hapten exposure. TCRdb re-called the RACE reads through MiXCR, storing one row per CDR3 protein. The repertoire includes a few hundred thousand distinct CDR3 sequences, about 6% of them detected once, and 4.5% to 6% sits in the top ten. This specimen consisted of whole blood, obtained in connection with sensitization to the hapten diphenylcyclopropenone (DPC). The source of these receptors is a woman aged 18-29 years with alopecia areata. Some clones in this sample may be carry-over from other donors' samples. CDR3s include the opening cysteine and the closing phenylalanine or tryptophan. Each record gives: clone size, J gene, V gene, D gene, CDR3 protein, CDR3 DNA. D genes are given only for firm matches. The listing skips clone size in some rows; elsewhere it reads once, few, many or a size class.

>few|TRBJ1-1|TRBV6-2/TRBV6-3|-
CASSYLAAEAFF
TGTGCCAGCAGTTACTTGGCAGCTGAAGCTTTCTTT
>many|TRBJ1-5|TRBV12-3/TRBV12-4|-
CASRIQGHQPQHF
TGTGCCAGCAGGATACAGGGTCACCAGCCCCAGCATTTT
>-|TRBJ2-3|TRBV7-9|TRBD2
CASSPGTSGGAWEDTQYF
TGTGCCAGCAGCCCCGGGACTAGCGGGGGGGCTTGGGAAGATACGCAGTATTTT
>many|TRBJ1-1|TRBV6-2/TRBV6-3|-
CASKSWGEAFF
TGTGCCAGCAAATCATGGGGAGAAGCTTTCTTT
>many|TRBJ1-6|TRBV3-1|TRBD1
CASSQGSRRLGGGGNSPLHF
TGTGCCAGCAGCCAAGGATCCAGGCGGCTTGGAGGGGGCGGAAATTCACCCCTCCACTTT
>-|TRBJ2-1|TRBV7-6|TRBD1
CASSPTGVNDEQFF
TGTGCCAGCAGCCCGACAGGGGTGAACGATGAGCAGTTCTTC
>many|TRBJ1-4|TRBV6-6|-
CASSYLPRREKLFF
TGTGCCAGCAGTTACCTCCCCAGGCGGGAAAAACTGTTTTTT
>-|TRBJ1-6|TRBV3-1|-
CASSRRDGRKEPLHF
TGTGCCAGCAGCCGTCGGGACGGGAGGAAGGAACCCCTCCACTTT
>-|TRBJ2-1|TRBV6-5|TRBD2
CASSKPSRGSYNEQFF
TGTGCCAGCAGTAAACCTTCGCGGGGGTCTTACAATGAGCAGTTCTTC
>many|TRBJ2-7|TRBV28|-
CASSPRGGAEQYF
TGTGCCAGCAGCCCCCGAGGGGGGGCCGAGCAGTACTTC
>-|TRBJ2-3|TRBV13|TRBD2
CASSFSGGLEDTQYF
TGTGCCAGCAGCTTTAGCGGGGGCCTTGAAGATACGCAGTATTTT
>many|TRBJ2-7|TRBV29-1|-
CSVLRRTDSYEQYF
TGCAGCGTCCTAAGGAGGACCGATTCCTACGAGCAGTACTTC
>many|TRBJ1-2|TRBV5-1|TRBD1
CASSQGVTTNYGYTF
TGCGCCAGCAGCCAGGGGGTGACGACTAACTATGGCTACACCTTC
>many|TRBJ1-5|TRBV6-2/TRBV6-3|-
CASGPHQGSNQPQHF
TGTGCCAGCGGCCCCCACCAGGGGAGCAATCAGCCCCAGCATTTT